The 14 T cell receptor beta chains below were found in one sample sequenced in a study of blood T cell repertoires in COVID-19. Method: immunoSEQ multiplex PCR; TCRdb's copy keeps in-frame clones and lacks some. The data contain some 240,000 clones, more than 80% of them singletons. The sample consisted of peripheral blood. These receptors were obtained from a woman aged 80 or older with COVID-19, enrolled during active disease.

V usage is TRBV5-4 and J usage is TRBJ1-3; TRBD1 might be the D (5 bases). The V gene's germline CDR1 is SGHNT and CDR2 YYREEE (reference sequence). V shed 2 bases and J shed 2 bases, with 11 bases lying between them. The CDR3 sequence is 15 residues long. CDR3 DNA sequence: TGTGCCAGCAGCTTATCCCCGGACACTGGAAACACCATATATTTT. Translated: CASSLSPDTGNTIYF.

V usage is TRBV11-2 and J usage is TRBJ1-6, with D possibly TRBD1 on 6 matching bases. V lost 2 bases, J lost 8 bases, and 10 bases lay in between. CDR3 length: 14 residues. Looked up from germline, CDR1 is SGHAT and CDR2 is FQNNGV. The CDR3 sequence is CASSLLQGDSPLHF. In nucleotides, the CDR3 is TGTGCCAGCAGCTTATTACAGGGCGATTCACCCCTCCACTTT.

The rearrangement links TRBV6-4 to TRBJ1-1; D unclear. Germline CDR1 MRHNA, CDR2 SNTAGT. The CDR3 has 14 residues. V dropped 4 bases and J dropped 4 bases, with 13 bases sitting between them. The DNA of the CDR3 is TGTGCCAGCAGTGCCTACAGTGGAGGCACTGAAGCTTTCTTT. Its translation is CASSAYSGGTEAFF.

This sequence joins TRBV7-2 and TRBJ1-2, with D perhaps TRBD1 (5 bases). Germline CDR1 and CDR2: SGHTA and FQGNSA. The length of the CDR3 is 16 residues. Trimming stripped 5 bases from V and 5 bases from J, with 21 bases between. This CDR3 is CASSPTGALGPYGYTF. In DNA form, the CDR3 reads TGTGCCAGCAGCCCGACTGGGGCCTTGGGTCCTTATGGCTACACCTTC.

The rearrangement joins TRBV20-1 to TRBJ1-2; D is possibly TRBD1 (6 bases). Trimming cost V 6 bases and J 2 bases, with 7 bases left between them. This CDR3 spans 11 amino acids. Germline lookup yields CDR1 DFQATT and CDR2 SNEGSKA (reference sequence). The CDR3 here is CSATGNYGYTF. DNA of the CDR3: TGCAGTGCCACAGGGAACTATGGCTACACCTTC.

The V and J genes are TRBV7-6 and TRBJ2-5, with a weak D call TRBD2 (6 bases). V lost 7 bases to trimming and J lost 5 bases, with 20 bases between them. CDR1 is SGHVS, CDR2 FNYEAQ, per germline. This CDR3 is 15 amino acids long. The CDR3 bases are TGTGCCAGCACCTCCGGGAGCCTAGGATCTGAGACCCAGTACTTC. Its protein product is CASTSGSLGSETQYF.

The V gene is TRBV7-8, the J gene TRBJ2-7, with TRBD2 identical over 10 bases. CDR3 length equals 15 residues. Trimming removed 5 bases from V and 3 bases from J; junction bases left unmatched: 7. Germline V gene sequence: CDR1 SGHVS, CDR2 FQNEAQ. CDR3 residues: CASSLVTSGRYEQYF. The CDR3 DNA reads as TGTGCCAGCAGCCTCGTGACTAGCGGGCGCTACGAGCAGTACTTC.

The V and J genes are TRBV12-3 or TRBV12-4 and TRBJ1-2, with no clear D. The CDR3 is 13 amino acids. Trimming removed 3 bases at V and 14 bases at J, with 19 bases between. The CDR3 sequence: CASSLPLLEGRTF. The DNA for the CDR3 is TGTGCCAGCAGTTTGCCCCTCTTGGAGGGCCGGACCTTC.

The chain joins TRBV28 to TRBJ2-3, with TRBD2 identical over 15 bases. This CDR3 spans 18 amino acids. Germline lookup yields CDR1 MDHEN and CDR2 SYDVKM. J was trimmed by 5 bases and V by 6 bases; bases with no gene match: 12. The CDR3 nucleotides are TGTGCCAGCAGGACAGTATGGACTAGCGGGAGGGCGTTAGATACGCAGTATTTT. Its translation: CASRTVWTSGRALDTQYF.

J is TRBJ1-4 and V is TRBV28; 8 bases are a match to TRBD1. The germline V gene has CDR1 MDHEN and CDR2 SYDVKM. The CDR3 runs to 16 residues. V shed 3 bases, J shed 7 bases, and the junction held 10 bases outside the gene matches. CDR3 sequence: CASSFLLGQGGEKLFF. The CDR3 coding sequence is TGTGCCAGCAGTTTCCTTCTCGGACAGGGAGGTGAAAAACTGTTTTTT.

V usage is TRBV29-1 and J usage is TRBJ2-3; 7 positions match TRBD2. With 4 bases clipped from V and 1 base from J, the junction kept 2 bases outside the gene matches. The CDR3 has 13 amino acids. Germline CDR1 and CDR2: SQVTM and ANQGSEA. The CDR3 spells CSVASGGTDTQYF. For the CDR3, the DNA is TGCAGCGTTGCCAGCGGGGGCACAGATACGCAGTATTTT.

J is TRBJ1-4 and V is TRBV5-1; TRBD1 agrees at 7 bases. The CDR3 consists of 15 residues. Germline CDR1 is SGHRS and CDR2 is YFSETQ. The ends lost 4 bases at V and 7 bases at J; junction bases unmatched: 10. The CDR3: CASSASPTGSEKLFF. The CDR3 bases are TGCGCCAGCAGCGCCAGCCCGACAGGGAGTGAAAAACTGTTTTTT.

A remark on this clone: Other DNA sequences from this sample encode an identical CDR3 as well. This chain connects TRBV2 to TRBJ1-1; perhaps TRBD1 as D (5 bases). This CDR3 has 14 residues. Trimming took off 0 bases at V and 5 bases at J, with 10 bases between the two ends. Germline lookup yields CDR1 SNHLY and CDR2 FYNNEI. The CDR3 nucleotides are TGTGCCAGCAGTGAAGCGCAGGGTGGAACTGAAGCTTTCTTT. Translated: CASSEAQGGTEAFF.

This clone was seen more than once but under ten times. The chain carries TRBV10-2 and TRBJ1-2, with D perhaps TRBD1 (6 bases). CDR3 length: 12 amino acids. Deletions cut 6 bases from V and 5 bases from J, with 10 bases between. CDR1 is WSHSY and CDR2 is SAAADI in the germline V gene. The CDR3 nucleotides are TGCGCCAGCAGACCGACAGGATATGGCTACACCTTC. It yields the protein CASRPTGYGYTF.